What follows is one T cell receptor (beta chain) and its context. This entry is derived from a study of long-term antiretroviral therapy in people with HIV. The authors ran the immunoSEQ assay, v3.0, at survey level. The protocol was immunoSEQ multiplex PCR, while the TCRdb copy is restricted to in-frame clones and leaves out a portion. The sample lists tens of thousands of clones, around 80% occurring once. Trimming took 5 bases from V and 4 from J, leaving 16 bases between them. The CDR3 contains 15 residues. Germline CDR1 and CDR2: SGHTA and FQGNSA. This TCR was sampled from a man aged 35 to 55 with HIV. Sequenced here: unsorted PBMCs, sampled 0.5 years before starting antiretroviral therapy. The V gene is TRBV7-2, the J gene TRBJ2-3; TRBD2 might be the D (7 bases). This CDR3 is CASSRGGGEADTQYF. The CDR3 nucleotides read TGTGCCAGCAGCCGCGGGGGCGGAGAGGCAGATACGCAGTATTTT.